This is a list of T cell receptor beta chains from one sample in a study of T cells after yellow fever vaccination. MiXCR, run by TCRdb on the 5' RACE reads, gives a single entry per CDR3 protein. The table lists around 200,000 distinct CDR3 sequences, approximately 10% of them singletons. This specimen consisted of CD8+ T cells sorted from PBMCs, obtained 15 days after the yellow fever booster vaccination. The receptors originated from a man between 18 and 29 years old who received the YFV17D yellow fever vaccine. Each CDR3 is given without its conserved first and last residue. Not all rows give a size; the values are once, few, many and, for expanded clones, a class.

J: TRBJ1-1; V: TRBV5-5; size: few; CDR3: ASSPLRRGNTEAF
J: TRBJ2-1; V: TRBV29-1; size: few; CDR3: SVERDNEQF
J: TRBJ2-3; V: TRBV7-2; size: -; CDR3: ASSWDREADTQY
J: TRBJ2-2; V: TRBV7-9; size: few; CDR3: ASSRSSGELF
J: TRBJ2-7; V: TRBV12-5; size: few; CDR3: ASGLESGYEQY
J: TRBJ1-2; V: TRBV4-1; size: -; CDR3: ASSPDPTGNYGYT
J: TRBJ1-1; V: TRBV4-2; size: few; CDR3: ASSQRKDQNTEAF
J: TRBJ2-1; V: TRBV7-2; size: -; CDR3: ASRQGGKLNEQF
J: TRBJ1-1; V: TRBV4-3; size: -; CDR3: ASSQDRGRGDRSF
J: TRBJ2-1; V: TRBV19; size: few; CDR3: ASSMGAGPADNEQF
J: TRBJ2-6; V: TRBV9; size: once; CDR3: ASSPTALAGANVLT
J: TRBJ2-1; V: TRBV4-1; size: -; CDR3: ASTPGQGVGEQF
J: TRBJ1-1; V: TRBV27; size: -; CDR3: ASSLRGETEAF
J: TRBJ2-1; V: TRBV18; size: -; CDR3: ASSRSTDLLDEQF
J: TRBJ2-4; V: TRBV9; size: few; CDR3: ASSEGDRHTEQY
J: TRBJ2-7; V: TRBV5-1; size: many; CDR3: ASSTGTRYEQY
J: TRBJ2-1; V: TRBV15; size: -; CDR3: ATSTQDRGEEWGASSSYNEQF
J: TRBJ2-7; V: TRBV7-9; size: -; CDR3: ASRSITGTLSYEQY
J: TRBJ1-2; V: TRBV5-6; size: few; CDR3: ASSLSVNYGYT
J: TRBJ1-4; V: TRBV10-2; size: few; CDR3: ASGWTVNEKLF
J: TRBJ2-3; V: TRBV24-1; size: -; CDR3: ATTGLTDTQY
J: TRBJ2-7; V: TRBV29-1; size: few; CDR3: SALTGTYEQY
J: TRBJ2-1; V: TRBV6-2/TRBV6-3; size: few; CDR3: ASSILSSYNEQF
J: TRBJ2-1; V: TRBV12-3/TRBV12-4; size: few; CDR3: AIDPATSQGYEQF
J: TRBJ2-5; V: TRBV10-3; size: few; CDR3: AIRGGGEETQY
J: TRBJ2-7; V: TRBV7-3; size: -; CDR3: ASSPTASGEQY
J: TRBJ1-1; V: TRBV29-1; size: few; CDR3: SVDLGRGAF
J: TRBJ2-4; V: TRBV4-1; size: -; CDR3: ASSQGRGSTKNIQY
J: TRBJ1-1; V: TRBV7-9; size: -; CDR3: ASSLLGREAF
J: TRBJ2-2; V: TRBV6-2/TRBV6-3; size: few; CDR3: ASSFSVTGELF
J: TRBJ2-3; V: TRBV6-6; size: few; CDR3: ASRVSHTDTQY
J: TRBJ2-7; V: TRBV5-1; size: -; CDR3: ASSSRKVGQGPEQY
J: TRBJ1-5; V: TRBV12-3/TRBV12-4; size: few; CDR3: ASSFRNQPQH
J: TRBJ2-2; V: TRBV12-3/TRBV12-4; size: few; CDR3: ASSFEGPTGELF
J: TRBJ2-2; V: TRBV7-6; size: few; CDR3: ASSFGPGGTGELF
J: TRBJ1-2; V: TRBV7-9; size: many; CDR3: ASSSGTGSNYGYT
J: TRBJ2-2; V: TRBV7-9; size: -; CDR3: ASQGLAGMNTGELF
J: TRBJ1-1; V: TRBV6-6; size: many; CDR3: ASSYLGGGNTEAF
J: TRBJ2-5; V: TRBV29-1; size: few; CDR3: SVVAGGPETQY
J: TRBJ2-3; V: TRBV11-3; size: few; CDR3: ASSPRTSGTSTDTQY
J: TRBJ2-2; V: TRBV4-3; size: -; CDR3: ASSQDKFAAGGTGELF
J: TRBJ1-1; V: TRBV5-1; size: -; CDR3: ASSPSNTRQHTEAF
J: TRBJ1-2; V: TRBV6-6; size: -; CDR3: ASSPQGT
J: TRBJ2-1; V: TRBV2; size: many; CDR3: ASSEADRAYNEQF
J: TRBJ2-2; V: TRBV2; size: -; CDR3: ASSYSPTGRNTGELF
J: TRBJ1-1; V: TRBV12-5; size: few; CDR3: ASGLVGLGGVNTEAF
J: TRBJ1-1; V: TRBV4-1; size: -; CDR3: ASSQEGPEAF
J: TRBJ2-1; V: TRBV7-3; size: few; CDR3: ASSLGGRSGYNEQF
J: TRBJ2-2; V: TRBV4-1; size: -; CDR3: ASSHLGRQAANTGELF
J: TRBJ1-2; V: TRBV27; size: few; CDR3: ASSPLPGQGNHGYT
J: TRBJ1-2; V: TRBV27; size: many; CDR3: ASWDRGYHGYT
J: TRBJ2-6; V: TRBV4-2; size: many; CDR3: ASSQEAGVGANVLT
J: TRBJ2-7; V: TRBV3-1; size: -; CDR3: ASSQASWYEQY